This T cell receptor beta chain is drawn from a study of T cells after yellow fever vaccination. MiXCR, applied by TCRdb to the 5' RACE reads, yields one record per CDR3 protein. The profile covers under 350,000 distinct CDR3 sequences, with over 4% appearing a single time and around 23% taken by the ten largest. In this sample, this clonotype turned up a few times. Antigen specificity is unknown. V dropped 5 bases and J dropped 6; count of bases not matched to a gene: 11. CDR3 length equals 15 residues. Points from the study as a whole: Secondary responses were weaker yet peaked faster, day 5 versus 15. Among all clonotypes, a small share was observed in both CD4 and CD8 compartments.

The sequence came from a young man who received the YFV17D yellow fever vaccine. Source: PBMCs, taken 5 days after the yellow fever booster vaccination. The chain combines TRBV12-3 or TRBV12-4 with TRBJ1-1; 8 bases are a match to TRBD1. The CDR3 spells CASSPTDREGAEAFF. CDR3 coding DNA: TGTGCCAGCAGTCCCACGGACAGGGAGGGTGCTGAAGCTTTCTTT.